The source of this T cell receptor beta chain is a study of shared clonotypes between healthy human individuals. For the study at large: Per donor, three plates held CD4 naive cells, three held CD4 memory, two held CD8 naive and one held CD8 memory.

The study, taken as a whole, reports: Generally, naive subsets came out with larger estimated richness than memory subsets.

Unmatched junction bases numbered 4, after V lost 8 bases and J lost 5 bases. The germline V gene encodes CDR1 LNHDA and CDR2 SQIVND (reference sequence). The CDR3 is made up of 14 amino acids. Turning to this clone: Antigen unknown.

TCRdb keeps only in-frame clones here, not all; method: immunoSEQ multiplex PCR. The data show approximately 2,200,000 clones, about 93% seen once. Terminally differentiated effector memory CD45RA+ cells were excluded from the naive CD8 cells, which were CD45RO-negative and positively selected for CCR7. The source material was naive CD8+ T cells from PBMCs. The receptor's source is a man aged 18 to 29 in good health. Some clones in this sample may be carry-over from other donors' samples. This sequence joins TRBV19 and TRBJ2-2; 11 nucleotides match TRBD2. CDR3 protein: CASSGTSGTGELFF. In DNA, the CDR3 is TGTGCCAGTTCCGGGACTAGCGGAACCGGGGAGCTGTTTTTT.